These 21 T cell receptor beta chains were all obtained from the same sample, sequenced in a study of blood T cell repertoires in COVID-19 (dated by TCRdb to the early 2020s). The library relied on the immunoSEQ multiplex PCR assay. Imported from immuneACCESS, the table was reduced by TCRdb to in-frame sequences with V and J called. These copies leave out some clones; in studies compared against another copy, an unresolved V gene accounts for under half, and the cause of the remainder is not known. Here the sample has under 450,000 clones; about four fifths occur a single time. The leading ten clones occupy about 5.4% of the sample. What was sequenced was PBMCs or T cells enriched from blood (not recorded which). These receptors originate from a woman between 45 and 60 years old who had recovered from COVID-19.

This chain connects TRBV7-2 to TRBJ2-2; D not resolved. The CDR3 consists of 13 residues. Germline CDR1 is SGHTA and CDR2 is FQGNSA. V lost 2 bases and J lost 3, with 4 bases in between. This chain's CDR3 is CASSLSDTGELFF. For the CDR3, the DNA is TGTGCCAGCAGCTTAAGCGACACCGGGGAGCTGTTTTTT.

This clone showed up just once. The V gene is TRBV30, the J gene TRBJ1-1; no definite D call. This CDR3 has 12 amino acids. Per the germline V gene, CDR1 is GTSNPN and CDR2 is SVGIG (reference sequence). Trimming took 2 bases from V and 4 from J, leaving 8 bases between them. CDR3 nucleotide sequence: TGTGCCTGGAGTTCGGGAGCCACTGAAGCTTTCTTT. It encodes CAWSSGATEAFF.

The CDR3 is CATSRADSSYEQYF. In DNA, the CDR3 is TGTGCCACCAGCAGAGCCGACAGTTCCTACGAGCAGTACTTC. The genes are TRBV15 and TRBJ2-7; a possible D gene is TRBD1 (5 bases). Germline V gene lookup returns CDR1 LNHNV and CDR2 YYDKDF (reference sequence). Between the trimmed V and J ends, which lost 1 base and 1 base, there was a span of 8 bases. The length of the CDR3 is 14 residues.

This clone was seen only a few times. This chain uses TRBV30 with TRBJ2-7; 12 nucleotides agree with TRBD1. Germline V gives CDR1 GTSNPN, CDR2 SVGIG (reference sequence). J gave up 2 bases and V 1 base, and 3 bases lay outside the gene matches. The length of the CDR3 is 15 residues. CDR3 protein: CAWSAGTGGAYEQYF. DNA for the CDR3: TGTGCCTGGAGTGCTGGGACAGGGGGCGCCTACGAGCAGTACTTC.

The genes are TRBV5-6 and TRBJ1-2; 7 bases are a match to TRBD1. This CDR3 has 15 amino acids. Germline CDR1 and CDR2: SGHDT and YYEEEE. V lost 2 bases and J lost 3; bases outside the gene matches: 7. The CDR3: CASSLGPTGDYGYTF. The CDR3 nucleotides are TGTGCCAGCAGCTTAGGTCCCACAGGGGACTATGGCTACACCTTC.

The chain is built from TRBV29-1 and TRBJ2-7; D is undetermined. Germline assignment: CDR1 SQVTM and CDR2 ANQGSEA. V gave up 0 bases and J gave up 0 bases, with 6 bases separating them. The CDR3 has 13 residues. The CDR3 reads CSVEETGSYEQYF. DNA for the CDR3: TGCAGCGTTGAAGAAACCGGCTCCTACGAGCAGTACTTC.

The chain uses TRBV6-5 and TRBJ2-7; D is possibly TRBD1 (6 bases). Germline V gives CDR1 MNHEY, CDR2 SVGAGI. Trimming removed 2 bases from V and 3 bases from J, with 14 bases in between. The CDR3 loop spans 15 amino acids. The CDR3 DNA sequence: TGTGCCAGCAGTTACGGCCGGGACATAGGCTACGAGCAGTACTTC. It translates to CASSYGRDIGYEQYF.

A word on this clone: In the same sample, other DNA sequences code for this CDR3. Here the CDR3 reads CASSLDKNYGYTF. The CDR3 DNA reads TGTGCCAGCAGTTTGGACAAAAACTATGGCTACACCTTC. This chain joins TRBV2 and TRBJ1-2; D may be TRBD1 (5 bases). There are 13 residues in the CDR3. Trimming took off 5 bases at V and 2 bases at J, with 9 bases between the two ends. Germline lookup yields CDR1 SNHLY and CDR2 FYNNEI. The variable domain in full, completed from reference TRBV2 and TRBJ1-2, reads EPEVTQTPSHQVTQMGQEVILRCVPISNHLYFYWYRQILGQKVEFLVSFYNNEISEKSEIFDDQFSVERPDGSNFTLKIRSTKLEDSAMYFCASSLDKNYGYTFGSGTRLTVV.

This clone was seen only once. V usage is TRBV7-2 and J usage is TRBJ2-3; D possibly corresponds to TRBD2 (5 bases). V lost 2 bases to trimming and J lost 9 bases, with 12 bases between them. The V gene's germline CDR1 is SGHTA and CDR2 FQGNSA. The CDR3 totals 13 residues. The CDR3 spells CASSLPPSNTQYF. The CDR3 DNA is TGTGCCAGCAGCTTACCCCCTAGCAACACGCAGTATTTT.

The genes are TRBV19 and TRBJ1-6, with 8 bases fitting TRBD1. Per germline, CDR1 LNHDA and CDR2 SQIVND (reference sequence). The CDR3 spans 17 residues. V shed 8 bases and J 9 bases; nucleotides not matched to a gene: 18. CDR3 nucleotides: TGTGCCAGTCGCAACAGGGGGGACGGGCCGGCCTTTTCACCCCTCCACTTT. The encoded protein is CASRNRGDGPAFSPLHF. Full variable domain (remainder filled in from reference TRBV19 and TRBJ1-6): DGGITQSPKYLFRKEGQNVTLSCEQNLNHDAMYWYRQDPGQGLRLIYYSQIVNDFQKGDIAEGYSVSREKKESFPLTVTSAQKNPTAFYLCASRNRGDGPAFSPLHFGNGTRLTVT.

This clone appeared a single time. The rearrangement uses TRBV9 and TRBJ2-2; 12 bases match TRBD2. Germline CDR1 SGDLS, CDR2 YYNGEE. V was pared by 4 bases and J by 0 bases, with 1 base of the junction left unmatched. There are 16 residues in the CDR3. DNA for the CDR3: TGTGCCAGCAGCCTAGCGGGAGGGACGAACACCGGGGAGCTGTTTTTT. Its translation is CASSLAGGTNTGELFF. Using reference TRBV9 and TRBJ2-2 for the parts outside the CDR3, the full variable domain is DSGVTQTPKHLITATGQRVTLRCSPRSGDLSVYWYQQSLDQGLQFLIQYYNGEERAKGNILERFSAQQFPDLHSELNLSSLELGDSALYFCASSLAGGTNTGELFFGEGSRLTVL.

The chain is built from TRBV5-1 and TRBJ1-5; D unresolved. The ends were cut back, 4 bases at V and 2 bases at J, with 10 bases in the middle. The CDR3 spans 14 residues. CDR1 SGHRS and CDR2 YFSETQ come from the germline V gene. The CDR3 is CASSPAVGNQPQHF. DNA for the CDR3: TGCGCCAGCAGCCCGGCGGTAGGCAATCAGCCCCAGCATTTT.

The gene calls are TRBV6-2 or TRBV6-3 and TRBJ1-5; D call uncertain. The CDR3 sequence is 12 residues long. In germline, CDR1 is MNHEY, CDR2 SVGEGT. Trimming pared 0 bases from V and 9 bases from J, leaving 6 bases between. CDR3 region: CASSYSPGPQHF. The CDR3 coding sequence is TGTGCCAGCAGTTACTCTCCGGGGCCCCAGCATTTT.

The chain uses TRBV7-8 and TRBJ1-1, with a possible D match to TRBD1 (5 bases). The CDR3 consists of 14 residues. Germline CDR1 is SGHVS and CDR2 is FQNEAQ. V gave up 5 bases and J gave up 2 bases, with 12 bases separating them. CDR3 DNA: TGTGCCAGCAGCAGACAGCCGACCAACACTGAAGCTTTCTTT. Its protein product is CASSRQPTNTEAFF.

The rearrangement joins TRBV9 to TRBJ2-3; tentatively, D is TRBD2 (6 bases). CDR1 and CDR2 (germline): SGDLS, YYNGEE. The CDR3 runs to 15 residues. The V gene lost 2 bases and the J gene lost 1 base, with 11 bases spanning the gap. This CDR3 is CASSVGSAGTDTQYF. The CDR3, as DNA: TGTGCCAGCAGCGTCGGGAGTGCTGGCACAGATACGCAGTATTTT.

This chain uses TRBV10-2 with TRBJ2-1; 12 bases align to TRBD2. The CDR3 is made up of 16 amino acids. Germline CDR1 is WSHSY and CDR2 is SAAADI. Losses at the gene ends were 6 bases for V and 2 bases for J; bases not matched to a gene: 5. CDR3 nucleotides: TGCGCCAGCAGACCCCCTAGCGGGGGGGCCTACAATGAGCAGTTCTTC. The encoded protein is CASRPPSGGAYNEQFF.

The chain combines TRBV3-1 (or the pseudogene TRBV3-2) with TRBJ2-7, with TRBD2 identical over 7 bases. The CDR3 has 16 residues. CDR1 and CDR2 (germline): LGHDT, YNNKEL (reference sequence). The J segment lost 4 bases and the V segment lost 4 bases, leaving 13 bases of the junction unmatched. As DNA, the CDR3 is TGTGCCAGCAGCCTGTTCGGGGGAGCGGGACGGTACGAGCAGTACTTC. As protein: CASSLFGGAGRYEQYF.

The rearrangement uses TRBV3-1 (or the pseudogene TRBV3-2) and TRBJ2-7, with 7 bases lining up with TRBD1. Germline V gene lookup returns CDR1 LGHDT and CDR2 YNNKEL (reference sequence). J gave up 7 bases and V 3 bases, and 15 bases lay outside the gene matches. The CDR3 loop spans 16 amino acids. The CDR3 DNA reads as TGTGCCAGCAGCCACACAGGGACAGACCCGCCACAAGAGCAGTACTTC. Translation: CASSHTGTDPPQEQYF.

The V and J genes are TRBV11-3 and TRBJ1-1; D perhaps matches TRBD1 (5 bases). The V gene's germline CDR1 is SGHNT and CDR2 YENEEA. The CDR3 covers 14 residues. V lost 4 bases and J 10 bases, leaving 19 bases between the germline ends. The CDR3 DNA reads as TGTGCCAGCAGCTGGGGCGGGGCCCAGGTAGGAGCTTTCTTT. Residues: CASSWGGAQVGAFF.

This clone has only a few counts. This chain connects TRBV4-2 to TRBJ1-6; D possibly corresponds to TRBD1 (6 bases). V lost 1 base, J lost 11 bases, and 12 bases lay in between. Germline CDR1 and CDR2: LGHNA and YNFKEQ. The CDR3 contains 14 residues. CDR3 residues: CASSQADRVTPLHF. The DNA for the CDR3 is TGTGCCAGCAGCCAAGCGGACAGAGTTACACCCCTCCACTTT.

V is TRBV5-6 and J is TRBJ1-1, with 8 bases matching TRBD1. The CDR3 length is 15 residues. Trimming took 1 base from V and 6 from J; bases not matched to a gene: 8. Germline V CDR1 and CDR2: SGHDT, YYEEEE. The CDR3: CASSLTGQGNAEAFF. The CDR3 region has the DNA TGTGCCAGCAGCTTGACCGGACAGGGAAACGCTGAAGCTTTCTTT.